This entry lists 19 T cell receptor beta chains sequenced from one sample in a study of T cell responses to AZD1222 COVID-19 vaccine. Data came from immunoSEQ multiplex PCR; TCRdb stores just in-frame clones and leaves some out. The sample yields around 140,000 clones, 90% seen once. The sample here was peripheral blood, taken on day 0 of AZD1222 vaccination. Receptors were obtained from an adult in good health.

CDR3 sequence (DNA): TGTGCCAGCAGCTTGGATGAGGCGAATGAGCAGTTCTTC. This sequence encodes CASSLDEANEQFF. The chain links TRBV5-4 to TRBJ2-1; no reliable D call. CDR3 length: 13 amino acids. The germline gives CDR1 SGHNT, CDR2 YYREEE (reference sequence). V gave up 0 bases and J gave up 7 bases, with 8 bases separating them.

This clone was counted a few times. CDR3 DNA: TGTGCCAGCAGCCCCGAAGAAATCACAGATACGCAGTATTTT. Translation: CASSPEEITDTQYF. The rearrangement joins TRBV6-2 or TRBV6-3 to TRBJ2-3; no firm D call. This CDR3 spans 14 amino acids. Trimming cost V 6 bases and J 2 bases, with 12 bases left between them. Germline V gene lookup returns CDR1 MNHEY and CDR2 SVGEGT.

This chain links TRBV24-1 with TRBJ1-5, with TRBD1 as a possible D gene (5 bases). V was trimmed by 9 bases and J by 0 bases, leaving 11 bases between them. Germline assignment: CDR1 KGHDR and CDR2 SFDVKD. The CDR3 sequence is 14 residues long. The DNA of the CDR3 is TGTGCCACCGGGAGAGGACATAGCAATCAGCCCCAGCATTTT. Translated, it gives CATGRGHSNQPQHF.

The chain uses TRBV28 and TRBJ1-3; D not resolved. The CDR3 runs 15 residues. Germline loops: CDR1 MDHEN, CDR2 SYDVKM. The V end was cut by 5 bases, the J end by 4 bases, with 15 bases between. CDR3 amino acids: CASSLTAIYGNTIYF. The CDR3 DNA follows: TGTGCCAGCAGTCTTACTGCCATCTACGGAAACACCATATATTTT. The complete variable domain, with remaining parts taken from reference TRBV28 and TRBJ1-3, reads DVKVTQSSRYLVKRTGEKVFLECVQDMDHENMFWYRQDPGLGLRLIYFSYDVKMKEKGDIPEGYSVSREKKERFSLILESASTNQTSMYLCASSLTAIYGNTIYFGEGSWLTVV.

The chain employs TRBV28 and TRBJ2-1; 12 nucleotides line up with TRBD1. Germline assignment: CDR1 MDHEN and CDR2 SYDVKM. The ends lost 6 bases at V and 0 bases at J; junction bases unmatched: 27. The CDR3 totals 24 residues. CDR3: CASSSLISRDRGQFLYSSYNEQFF. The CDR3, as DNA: TGTGCCAGCAGCTCCCTAATTTCCAGGGACAGGGGGCAATTTCTTTATAGCTCCTACAATGAGCAGTTCTTC.

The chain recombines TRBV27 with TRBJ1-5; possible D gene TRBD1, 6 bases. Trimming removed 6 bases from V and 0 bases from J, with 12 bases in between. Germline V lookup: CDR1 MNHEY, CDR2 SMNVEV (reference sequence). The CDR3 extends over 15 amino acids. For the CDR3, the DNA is TGTGCCAGCAGCTACAGGGACGGTAGCAATCAGCCCCAGCATTTT. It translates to CASSYRDGSNQPQHF.

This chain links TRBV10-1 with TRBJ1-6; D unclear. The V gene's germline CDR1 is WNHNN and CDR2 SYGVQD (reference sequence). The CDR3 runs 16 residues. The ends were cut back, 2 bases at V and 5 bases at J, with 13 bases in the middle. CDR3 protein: CASSEVAQVDNSPLHF. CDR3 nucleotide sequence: TGCGCCAGCAGTGAGGTGGCCCAGGTCGATAATTCACCCCTCCACTTT.

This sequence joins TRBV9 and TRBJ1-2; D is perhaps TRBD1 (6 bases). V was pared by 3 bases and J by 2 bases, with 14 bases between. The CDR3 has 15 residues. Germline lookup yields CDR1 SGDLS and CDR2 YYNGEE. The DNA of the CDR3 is TGTGCCAGCAGCGCAAGGGGGTGGCAGAACTATGGCTACACCTTC. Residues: CASSARGWQNYGYTF.

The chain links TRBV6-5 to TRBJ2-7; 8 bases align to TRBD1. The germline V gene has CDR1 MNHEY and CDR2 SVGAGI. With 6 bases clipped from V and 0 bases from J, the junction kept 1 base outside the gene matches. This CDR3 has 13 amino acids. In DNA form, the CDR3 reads TGTGCCAGCAGACAGGGGGTCTCCTACGAGCAGTACTTC. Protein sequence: CASRQGVSYEQYF.

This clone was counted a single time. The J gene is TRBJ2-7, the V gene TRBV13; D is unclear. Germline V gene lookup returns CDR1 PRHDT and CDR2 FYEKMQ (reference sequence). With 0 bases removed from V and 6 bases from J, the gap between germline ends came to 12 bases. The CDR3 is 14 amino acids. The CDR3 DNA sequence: TGTGCCAGCAGCTTAGGGCACATCGGCAGCGAGCAGTACTTC. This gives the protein CASSLGHIGSEQYF.

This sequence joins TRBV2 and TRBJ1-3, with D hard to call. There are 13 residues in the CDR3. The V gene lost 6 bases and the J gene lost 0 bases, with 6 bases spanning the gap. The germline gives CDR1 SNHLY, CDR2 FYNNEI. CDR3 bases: TGTGCCAGCAGCCAGGCCTCTGGAAACACCATATATTTT. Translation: CASSQASGNTIYF.

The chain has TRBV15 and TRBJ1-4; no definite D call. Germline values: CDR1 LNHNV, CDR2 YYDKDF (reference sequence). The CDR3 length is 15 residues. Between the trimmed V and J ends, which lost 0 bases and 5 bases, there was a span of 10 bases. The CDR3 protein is CATSRDVRANEKLFF. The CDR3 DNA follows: TGTGCCACCAGCAGAGACGTAAGGGCCAATGAAAAACTGTTTTTT.

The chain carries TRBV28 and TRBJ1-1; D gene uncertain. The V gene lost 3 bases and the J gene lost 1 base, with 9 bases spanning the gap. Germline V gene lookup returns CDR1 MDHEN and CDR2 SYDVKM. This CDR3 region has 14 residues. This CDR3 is CASSFRAGNTEAFF. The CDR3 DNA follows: TGTGCCAGCAGTTTTAGGGCGGGGAACACTGAAGCTTTCTTT.

CDR3 nucleotide sequence: TGCGCCAGCAGCCCTTATGGGACAGGGACCCACGAGCAGTACTTC. Translated, it gives CASSPYGTGTHEQYF. The chain links TRBV4-3 to TRBJ2-7, with 9 bases lining up with TRBD1. Germline CDR1 and CDR2: LGHNA and YSLEER. The CDR3 is 15 residues long. V dropped 4 bases and J dropped 5; count of bases not matched to a gene: 9.

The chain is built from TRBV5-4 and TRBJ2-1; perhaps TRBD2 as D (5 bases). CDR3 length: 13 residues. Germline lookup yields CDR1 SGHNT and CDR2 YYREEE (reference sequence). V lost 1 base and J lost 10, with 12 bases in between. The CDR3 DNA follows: TGTGCCAGCAGCTTGCGGCTAGCCGGGGAGCAGTTCTTC. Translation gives CASSLRLAGEQFF.

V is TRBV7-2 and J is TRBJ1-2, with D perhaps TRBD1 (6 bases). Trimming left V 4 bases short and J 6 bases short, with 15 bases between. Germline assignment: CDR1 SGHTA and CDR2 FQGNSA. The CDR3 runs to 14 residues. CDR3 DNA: TGTGCCAGCAGCTCTTACAGGGAAGTGGATGGCTACACCTTC. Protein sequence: CASSSYREVDGYTF. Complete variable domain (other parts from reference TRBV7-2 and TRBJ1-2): GAGVSQSPSNKVTEKGKDVELRCDPISGHTALYWYRQSLGQGLEFLIYFQGNSAPDKSGLPSDRFSAERTGGSVSTLTIQRTQQEDSAVYLCASSSYREVDGYTFGSGTRLTVV.

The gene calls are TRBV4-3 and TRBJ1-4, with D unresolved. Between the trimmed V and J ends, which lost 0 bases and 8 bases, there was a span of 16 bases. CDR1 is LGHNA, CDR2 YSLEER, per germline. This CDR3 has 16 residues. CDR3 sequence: CASSQDASSAWEKLFF. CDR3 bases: TGCGCCAGCAGCCAAGACGCCTCAAGCGCGTGGGAAAAACTGTTTTTT.

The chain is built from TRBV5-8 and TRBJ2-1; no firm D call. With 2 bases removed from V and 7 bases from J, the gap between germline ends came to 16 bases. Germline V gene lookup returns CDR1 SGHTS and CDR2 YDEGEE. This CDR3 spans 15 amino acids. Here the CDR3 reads CASSFPSEPANEQFF. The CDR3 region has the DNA TGTGCCAGCAGCTTCCCCTCAGAACCCGCAAATGAGCAGTTCTTC.

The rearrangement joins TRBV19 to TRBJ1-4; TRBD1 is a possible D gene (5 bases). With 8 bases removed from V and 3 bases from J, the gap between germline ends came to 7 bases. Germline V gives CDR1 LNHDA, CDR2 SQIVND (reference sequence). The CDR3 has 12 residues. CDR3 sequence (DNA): TGTGCCAGTGGGGCCGCTAATGAAAAACTGTTTTTT. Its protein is CASGAANEKLFF. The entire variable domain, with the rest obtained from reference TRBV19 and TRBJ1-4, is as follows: DGGITQSPKYLFRKEGQNVTLSCEQNLNHDAMYWYRQDPGQGLRLIYYSQIVNDFQKGDIAEGYSVSREKKESFPLTVTSAQKNPTAFYLCASGAANEKLFFGSGTQLSVL.